These T cell receptor beta chains were read from a single sample in a study of shared clonotypes between healthy human individuals. Data came from immunoSEQ multiplex PCR; TCRdb stores just in-frame clones and leaves some out. Altogether about 960,000 clones are present, approximately 80% being singletons, with the ten largest covering about 1.5%. Sequences were obtained from memory CD4+ T cells sorted from blood. The receptors here all came from a man between 18 and 35 years old in good health. CDR3s include the opening cysteine and the closing phenylalanine or tryptophan. A D gene is named only where the DNA matches it firmly. Rows give clone size only sometimes, using once, few, many, or a class for an expanded clone.

cdr3_aa cdr3_nt v_call clone_size j_call cdr3_length d_call
CASSVSGGAWPPRETQYF TGTGCCAGCAGCGTCAGCGGGGGGGCCTGGCCCCCTCGAGAGACCCAGTACTTC TRBV9 . TRBJ2-5 18 TRBD2
CASSPGTVDNEQFF TGTGCCAGCTCACCTGGGACAGTGGACAATGAGCAGTTCTTC TRBV18 . TRBJ2-1 14 TRBD1
CASSPGQGGYTF TGCGCCAGCAGCCCGGGACAGGGTGGCTACACCTTC TRBV5-1 . TRBJ1-2 12 TRBD1
CASSPGATNEKLFF TGTGCCAGCTCCCCGGGGGCAACTAATGAAAAACTGTTTTTT TRBV18 . TRBJ1-4 14 .
CASSLLGQGVNEKLFF TGCGCCAGCAGCTTGCTGGGACAGGGGGTCAATGAAAAACTGTTTTTT TRBV5-1 . TRBJ1-4 16 TRBD1
CASSELGQGVETQYF TGTGCCAGCAGTGAATTAGGACAGGGTGTTGAGACCCAGTACTTC TRBV6-1 . TRBJ2-5 15 TRBD1
CASSLKRDNEQFF TGTGCCAGCAGCTTAAAGAGGGACAATGAGCAGTTCTTC TRBV11-3 few TRBJ2-1 13 .
CASSMTGFYNSPLHF TGTGCCAGCAGCATGACAGGGTTCTACAATTCACCCCTCCACTTT TRBV5-6 few TRBJ1-6 15 TRBD1
CAISESGASVGEQFF TGTGCCATCAGTGAAAGCGGGGCTAGCGTCGGTGAGCAGTTCTTC TRBV10-3 . TRBJ2-1 15 TRBD2
CAWSEDRGISGRSRSDNEQFF TGTGCCTGGAGTGAAGACAGGGGGATTAGCGGGAGGTCTCGATCGGACAATGAGCAGTTCTTC TRBV30 . TRBJ2-1 21 .
CASSQDGRETQYF TGTGCCAGCAGCCAAGATGGGCGAGAGACCCAGTACTTC TRBV5-4 once TRBJ2-5 13 .
CASSPSPGLVYGYTF TGCGCCAGCAGCCCCTCCCCCGGCCTTGTCTATGGCTACACCTTC TRBV4-1 . TRBJ1-2 15 .
CASSLQGTGTGITDTQYF TGCGCCAGCAGCCTACAAGGGACCGGGACAGGCATCACAGATACGCAGTATTTT TRBV4-1 few TRBJ2-3 18 TRBD1
CASSPDRGGTDTQYF TGTGCTAGCAGCCCGGACAGGGGTGGCACAGATACGCAGTATTTT TRBV7-7 few TRBJ2-3 15 TRBD1
CASSLEDRNYGYTF TGTGCCAGCAGCTTAGAGGACCGAAACTATGGCTACACCTTC TRBV5-6 . TRBJ1-2 14 .
CASSGGQDLSSGNTIYF TGTGCCAGCAGCGGGGGACAGGACCTTTCCTCTGGAAACACCATATATTTT TRBV9 . TRBJ1-3 17 TRBD1
CASSYNGETNEKLFF TGTGCCAGCAGCTACAACGGGGAAACTAATGAAAAACTGTTTTTT TRBV7-8 . TRBJ1-4 15 .
CASREGQGHTEAFF TGTGCCAGCAGGGAAGGACAGGGGCACACTGAAGCTTTCTTT TRBV2 . TRBJ1-1 14 TRBD1
CASSQQGASYEQYF TGTGCCAGCAGCCAACAGGGGGCCTCCTACGAGCAGTACTTC TRBV7-9 . TRBJ2-7 14 TRBD1
CASSNRGQDTDTQYF TGTGCCAGCAGCAATAGGGGACAGGACACAGATACGCAGTATTTT TRBV7-2 . TRBJ2-3 15 TRBD1
CASSVETGNSPLHF TGTGCCAGCAGCGTAGAGACGGGGAATTCACCCCTCCACTTT TRBV9 . TRBJ1-6 14 .
CASSESLGNSPLHF TGTGCCAGCAGCGAGAGTTTGGGTAATTCACCCCTCCACTTT TRBV9 . TRBJ1-6 14 .
CASSQETASNTGELFF TGTGCCAGCAGCCAAGAGACAGCTTCGAACACCGGGGAGCTGTTTTTT TRBV14 . TRBJ2-2 16 .
CASSSTGGNEQFF TGTGCCAGCAGCTCGACAGGAGGCAATGAGCAGTTCTTC TRBV7-6 once TRBJ2-1 13 .
CAWSVRGGGEKLFF TGTGCCTGGAGTGTACGAGGGGGCGGAGAAAAACTGTTTTTT TRBV30 . TRBJ1-4 14 TRBD1
CASKQTYGFYGYTF TGTGCCAGCAAACAAACTTATGGGTTTTATGGCTACACCTTC TRBV6-5 . TRBJ1-2 14 .
CASSPSGNAVNTEAFF TGTGCCAGCTCACCTTCAGGGAACGCCGTGAACACTGAAGCTTTCTTT TRBV18 . TRBJ1-1 16 .
CSVSTAGTGELFF TGCAGCGTTTCTACAGCCGGCACCGGGGAGCTGTTTTTT TRBV29-1 . TRBJ2-2 13 .
CASSSDGGGELFF TGCGCCAGCAGCTCCGACGGTGGCGGGGAGCTGTTTTTT TRBV5-1 . TRBJ2-2 13 .
CASSGSGHSNTEAFF TGCGCCAGCAGCGGATCGGGACATTCGAACACTGAAGCTTTCTTT TRBV5-1 . TRBJ1-1 15 .
CASSLVGGSGANVLTF TGTGCCAGCAGCTTAGTCGGTGGGTCTGGGGCCAACGTCCTGACTTTC TRBV11-2 . TRBJ2-6 16 .
CASRTSGKATYEQYF TGTGCCAGCAGAACTAGCGGGAAGGCCACCTACGAGCAGTACTTC TRBV6-6 . TRBJ2-7 15 TRBD2
CASSLGGQNTDTQYF TGTGCCAGCAGCTTAGGGGGACAGAACACAGATACGCAGTATTTT TRBV7-2 few TRBJ2-3 15 TRBD1
CASSLGLVFYGEQFF TGTGCCAGCAGCTTAGGACTAGTGTTTTACGGTGAGCAGTTCTTC TRBV7-2 . TRBJ2-1 15 .
CASSLQTGGHGYTF TGTGCCAGCAGCTTACAGACAGGGGGCCATGGCTACACCTTC TRBV7-3 once TRBJ1-2 14 TRBD1
CASSQEVAGGLYEQYF TGCGCCAGCAGCCAAGAAGTAGCGGGAGGGCTTTACGAGCAGTACTTC TRBV4-1 . TRBJ2-7 16 TRBD2
CASSPRLQGSEQYF TGTGCCAGCAGCCCCCGGTTGCAGGGATCCGAGCAGTACTTC TRBV9 . TRBJ2-7 14 .
CASVDRGHGDNYGYTF TGTGCCAGCGTGGACAGGGGGCACGGGGATAACTATGGCTACACCTTC TRBV19 . TRBJ1-2 16 TRBD1
CATSRGDRAYEQYF TGTGCCACCAGCAGAGGGGACAGGGCCTACGAGCAGTACTTC TRBV15 many TRBJ2-7 14 TRBD1
CASSKRGGSGNTIYF TGTGCCAGCAGCAAAAGAGGGGGCAGTGGAAACACCATATATTTT TRBV9 . TRBJ1-3 15 TRBD1
CSALSGNTIYF TGCAGTGCTCTCTCTGGAAACACCATATATTTT TRBV20-1 . TRBJ1-3 11 .
CASSRQTRAQETQYF TGTGCCAGCAGCCGCCAGACCAGGGCGCAAGAGACCCAGTACTTC TRBV11-2 . TRBJ2-5 15 .
CASSRREGDTQYF TGTGCCAGCTCCCGGCGGGAGGGAGATACGCAGTATTTT TRBV27 . TRBJ2-3 13 TRBD2
CASSIGKRGFKSEQFF TGTGCCAGTAGTATAGGAAAACGAGGGTTTAAGTCTGAGCAGTTCTTC TRBV19 . TRBJ2-1 16 .
CASSLRGQETQYF TGTGCCAGCAGCTTAAGGGGGCAAGAGACCCAGTACTTC TRBV11-3 . TRBJ2-5 13 .
CAWSGQYEQYF TGTGCCTGGAGTGGACAGTACGAGCAGTACTTC TRBV30 . TRBJ2-7 11 .
CATQSGGLSGNTIYF TGTGCCACCCAATCCGGCGGACTCTCTGGAAACACCATATATTTT TRBV30 . TRBJ1-3 15 .
CASSFTNSGQGVLTEAFF TGCGCCAGCAGCTTTACAAACTCGGGACAGGGGGTTCTCACTGAAGCTTTCTTT TRBV5-1 . TRBJ1-1 18 TRBD1
CASSLELAAGELFF TGTGCCAGCAGCTTAGAACTAGCGGCCGGGGAGCTGTTTTTT TRBV7-9 . TRBJ2-2 14 TRBD2
CASSLGTSSHEQYF TGCGCCAGCAGCCTAGGGACAAGTTCCCACGAGCAGTACTTC TRBV5-1 . TRBJ2-7 14 .
CAWKKGSGLAVYEQYF TGTGCCTGGAAAAAAGGGTCGGGGCTAGCCGTCTACGAGCAGTACTTC TRBV30 . TRBJ2-7 16 .
CASSQAGAGPYEQYF TGCGCCAGCAGCCAAGCCGGGGCCGGACCCTACGAGCAGTACTTC TRBV4-3 . TRBJ2-7 15 .
CASSGTSANTGELFF TGTGCCAGCAGTGGGACCTCTGCGAACACCGGGGAGCTGTTTTTT TRBV25-1 . TRBJ2-2 15 .
CASSVGLGIYEQYF TGTGCCAGCAGCGTGGGACTGGGAATTTACGAGCAGTACTTC TRBV9 . TRBJ2-7 14 .
CASSPQGSQPQHF TGTGCCAGCAGTCCACAGGGGAGTCAGCCCCAGCATTTT TRBV2 . TRBJ1-5 13 TRBD1